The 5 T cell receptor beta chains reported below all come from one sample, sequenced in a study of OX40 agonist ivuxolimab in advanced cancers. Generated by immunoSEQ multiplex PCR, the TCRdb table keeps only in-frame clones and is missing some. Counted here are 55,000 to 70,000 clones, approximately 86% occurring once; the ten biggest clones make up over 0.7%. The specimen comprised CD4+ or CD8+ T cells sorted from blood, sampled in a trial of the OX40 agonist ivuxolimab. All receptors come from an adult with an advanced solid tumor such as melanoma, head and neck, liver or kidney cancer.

The CDR3 is CASSLRQGGYGYTF. The CDR3 nucleotides are TGTGCCAGCAGTTTACGACAGGGTGGCTATGGCTACACCTTC. V and J are TRBV27 and TRBJ1-2; 7 nucleotides match TRBD1. The V segment lost 2 bases and the J segment 4 bases; nucleotides outside the gene matches: 4. The length of the CDR3 is 14 residues. CDR1 and CDR2 from the germline V gene are MNHEY and SMNVEV (reference sequence).

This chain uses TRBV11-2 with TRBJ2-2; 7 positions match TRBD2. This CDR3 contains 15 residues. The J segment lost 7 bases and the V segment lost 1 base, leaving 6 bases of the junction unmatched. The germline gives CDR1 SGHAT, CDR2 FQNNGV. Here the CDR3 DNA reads TGTGCCAGCAGCTTAGGGACTGCGGGGGTCGGGGAGCTGTTTTTT. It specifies CASSLGTAGVGELFF.

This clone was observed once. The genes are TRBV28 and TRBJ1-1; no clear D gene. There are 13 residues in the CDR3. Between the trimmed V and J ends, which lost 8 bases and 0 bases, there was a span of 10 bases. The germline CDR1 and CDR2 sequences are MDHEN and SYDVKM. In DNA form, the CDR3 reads TGTGCCAGCGCGAAAGGAATGAACACTGAAGCTTTCTTT. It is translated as CASAKGMNTEAFF. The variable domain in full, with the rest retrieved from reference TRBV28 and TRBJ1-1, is DVKVTQSSRYLVKRTGEKVFLECVQDMDHENMFWYRQDPGLGLRLIYFSYDVKMKEKGDIPEGYSVSREKKERFSLILESASTNQTSMYLCASAKGMNTEAFFGQGTRLTVV.

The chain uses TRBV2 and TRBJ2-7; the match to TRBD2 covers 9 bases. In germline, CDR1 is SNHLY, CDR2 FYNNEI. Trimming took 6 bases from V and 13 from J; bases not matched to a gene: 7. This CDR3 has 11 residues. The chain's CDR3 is CASRLAGGPYF. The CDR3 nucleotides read TGTGCCAGCAGATTGGCGGGAGGGCCATACTTC.

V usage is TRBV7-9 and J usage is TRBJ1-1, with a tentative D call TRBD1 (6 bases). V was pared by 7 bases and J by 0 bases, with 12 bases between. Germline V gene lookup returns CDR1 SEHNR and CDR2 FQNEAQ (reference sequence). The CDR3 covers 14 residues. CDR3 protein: CASMSGTLNTEAFF. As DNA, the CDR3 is TGTGCCAGCATGTCCGGGACACTGAACACTGAAGCTTTCTTT. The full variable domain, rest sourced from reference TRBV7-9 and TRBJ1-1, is DTGVSQNPRHKITKRGQNVTFRCDPISEHNRLYWYRQTLGQGPEFLTYFQNEAQLEKSRLLSDRFSAERPKGSFSTLEIQRTEQGDSAMYLCASMSGTLNTEAFFGQGTRLTVV.